One sample yielded the 15 T cell receptor beta chains listed below, sequenced in a study of lymphopenia after photon versus proton radiotherapy. Generated by immunoSEQ multiplex PCR, the TCRdb table keeps only in-frame clones and is missing some. This sample has 60,000 to 75,000 clones, with around 90% found just once. The source material was peripheral blood, sampled from a patient treated with proton-based radiotherapy. These TCRs come from a man at least 80 years old with esophageal cancer.

This clone occurred a few times. The rearrangement joins TRBV11-2 to TRBJ2-7; TRBD1 matches 8 bases. Germline V gene lookup returns CDR1 SGHAT and CDR2 FQNNGV. The V gene end was trimmed by 4 bases and the J gene end by 3 bases; junction bases not matched to a gene: 8. CDR3 length: 15 residues. The CDR3 nucleotides are TGTGCCAGCAGCTCGGGATCGGACAGGGACTACGAGCAGTACTTC. As protein: CASSSGSDRDYEQYF.

The V gene is TRBV13, the J gene TRBJ2-3; D may be TRBD1 or TRBD2 (5 bases each). The CDR3 runs to 15 residues. Germline V lookup: CDR1 PRHDT, CDR2 FYEKMQ (reference sequence). V was cut by 3 bases and J by 2 bases, with 12 bases left in between. The CDR3 is CASSFGTSNTDTQYF. For the CDR3, the DNA is TGTGCCAGCAGCTTCGGGACCTCTAACACAGATACGCAGTATTTT.

This chain links TRBV6-6 with TRBJ1-2; TRBD1 is a possible D gene (5 bases). V lost 5 bases, J lost 7 bases, and 23 bases lay in between. The CDR3 covers 16 residues. The germline V gene encodes CDR1 MNHNY and CDR2 SVGAGI (reference sequence). Written as DNA, the CDR3 is TGTGCCAGCAGTCCTTGGGGGATTCTTGGAAGTAGTGGCTACACCTTC. Encoded protein: CASSPWGILGSSGYTF.

The chain is built from TRBV29-1 and TRBJ2-3; TRBD2 aligns across 12 bases. With V trimmed by 1 base and J by 2 bases, 4 bases remained unmatched. The CDR3 is 16 residues long. The germline gives CDR1 SQVTM, CDR2 ANQGSEA. This CDR3 reads CSVEGWTSGATDTQYF. The DNA of the CDR3 is TGCAGCGTTGAAGGGTGGACTAGCGGGGCCACAGATACGCAGTATTTT.

The chain uses TRBV9 and TRBJ2-1; 10 bases line up with TRBD1. The CDR3 has 14 residues. CDR1 and CDR2 (germline): SGDLS, YYNGEE. The J segment lost 6 bases and the V segment lost 4 bases, leaving 4 bases of the junction unmatched. The CDR3 sequence: CASSRQGAGNEQFF. The CDR3 DNA is TGTGCCAGCAGCAGACAGGGGGCGGGCAATGAGCAGTTCTTC.

The rearrangement links TRBV5-1 to TRBJ2-5, with D perhaps TRBD1 or TRBD2 (5 bases each). Germline loops: CDR1 SGHRS, CDR2 YFSETQ. V was cut by 1 base and J by 1 base, with 17 bases left in between. The CDR3 sequence is 17 residues long. The CDR3 DNA is TGCGCCAGCAGCTTGAGGCCGAGGGGCGGAACCCAAGAGACCCAGTACTTC. Residues: CASSLRPRGGTQETQYF.

This clone has just one count. The V and J genes are TRBV5-5 and TRBJ2-2; the D is unclear. Germline CDR1 is SGHKS and CDR2 is YYEKEE (reference sequence). Trimming removed 3 bases at V and 3 bases at J, with 6 bases between. CDR3 length: 13 residues. The CDR3 DNA is TGTGCCAGCAGCTCAGGATACACCGGGGAGCTGTTTTTT. As protein: CASSSGYTGELFF.

In its sample, this clone was seen once. DNA for the CDR3: TGTGCCAGCAGTCCGGGACAGGGGCTAGAGACCCAGTACTTC. Protein: CASSPGQGLETQYF. The V and J genes are TRBV6-5 and TRBJ2-5; TRBD1 matches at 10 bases. The CDR3 runs 14 residues. CDR1 is MNHEY, CDR2 SVGAGI, per germline. Trimming cost V 5 bases and J 4 bases; bases outside gene matches: 4.

This chain connects TRBV5-4 to TRBJ2-7; D is ambiguous. Germline CDR1 reads SGHNT; CDR2 reads YYREEE (reference sequence). V was pared by 0 bases and J by 4 bases, with 5 bases between. The CDR3 extends over 12 amino acids. The CDR3 sequence is CASSLGQYEQYF. In DNA, the CDR3 is TGTGCCAGCAGCTTGGGTCAGTACGAGCAGTACTTC.

The chain carries TRBV6-5 and TRBJ1-2; a possible D gene is TRBD1 (5 bases). Germline loops: CDR1 MNHEY, CDR2 SVGAGI. V dropped 5 bases and J dropped 3 bases, with 10 bases sitting between them. The CDR3 runs 13 residues. CDR3 region: CASSKAGHYGYTF. The CDR3 coding sequence is TGTGCCAGCAGTAAAGCGGGGCACTATGGCTACACCTTC.

V is TRBV19 and J is TRBJ1-6; no clear D gene. Germline CDR1 reads LNHDA; CDR2 reads SQIVND (reference sequence). This CDR3 has 13 residues. The V and J ends lost 9 bases and 10 bases respectively, with 16 bases between them. CDR3 sequence: CASRTSTGSPLHF. Written as DNA, the CDR3 is TGTGCCAGCCGGACGTCAACGGGGTCACCCCTCCACTTT. The whole variable domain, remainder taken from reference TRBV19 and TRBJ1-6, is DGGITQSPKYLFRKEGQNVTLSCEQNLNHDAMYWYRQDPGQGLRLIYYSQIVNDFQKGDIAEGYSVSREKKESFPLTVTSAQKNPTAFYLCASRTSTGSPLHFGNGTRLTVT.

V usage is TRBV4-1 and J usage is TRBJ1-3, with 9 bases aligning to TRBD1. V lost 4 bases and J lost 2; bases outside the gene matches: 3. Germline assignment: CDR1 MGHRA and CDR2 YSYEKL. The CDR3 contains 15 residues. The CDR3 DNA sequence: TGCGCCAGCAGCCGGACAGGGGTACCTGGAAACACCATATATTTT. Encoded protein: CASSRTGVPGNTIYF.

This sequence joins TRBV27 and TRBJ1-2; D perhaps matches TRBD1 (5 bases). Germline V gene sequence: CDR1 MNHEY, CDR2 SMNVEV (reference sequence). V shed 4 bases and J shed 0 bases, with 21 bases lying between them. The CDR3 has 18 residues. CDR3 DNA: TGTGCCAGCAGTTATACGGGACTCAAAGGAGGGGCTAACTATGGCTACACCTTC. This encodes CASSYTGLKGGANYGYTF.

The V and J genes are TRBV19 and TRBJ2-3, with D possibly matching TRBD2 (7 bases). This CDR3 spans 12 amino acids. Per the germline V gene, CDR1 is LNHDA and CDR2 is SQIVND (reference sequence). Trimming took 10 bases from V and 9 from J, leaving 17 bases between them. DNA for the CDR3: TGTGCCACCCATGGGGGGGGGCGGACGCAGTATTTT. Translation: CATHGGGRTQYF.

The chain is built from TRBV2 and TRBJ1-2; 8 positions agree with TRBD1. Germline V gives CDR1 SNHLY, CDR2 FYNNEI. Losses at the gene ends were 7 bases for V and 8 bases for J; bases not matched to a gene: 12. This CDR3 comprises 14 residues. The CDR3 DNA reads as TGTGCCAGCAACCCGGGACAGGTCGTTAGAGGCTACACCTTC. Protein sequence: CASNPGQVVRGYTF.